This TCR beta chain was recorded in a study of cytomegalovirus exposure and HLA in healthy donors. Study as a whole: The study placed approximately 81% of its approximately 360 genotyped donors in the Caucasian-associated ancestry cluster.

The count of this clone is one. Germline V gene sequence: CDR1 SNHLY, CDR2 FYNNEI. J was trimmed by 1 base and V by 8 bases; bases with no gene match: 5. The CDR3 covers 13 residues. Primers included in the PCR were 60 Vbeta and 13 Jbeta primers. The assay was immunoSEQ multiplex PCR, and TCRdb's table has in-frame clones only and misses some. Here the sample spans more than 85,000 clones, 79% being singletons. This receptor was identified in a female donor in good health and CMV-seropositive. Sequenced sample: PBMCs. The chain has TRBV2 and TRBJ2-7, with 7 bases that match TRBD2. This CDR3 is CASGGSNSYEQYF. Written as DNA, the CDR3 is TGTGCCAGCGGCGGGAGTAATTCCTACGAGCAGTACTTC. Filled out from reference TRBV2 and TRBJ2-7, the complete variable domain reads EPEVTQTPSHQVTQMGQEVILRCVPISNHLYFYWYRQILGQKVEFLVSFYNNEISEKSEIFDDQFSVERPDGSNFTLKIRSTKLEDSAMYFCASGGSNSYEQYFGPGTRLTVT.